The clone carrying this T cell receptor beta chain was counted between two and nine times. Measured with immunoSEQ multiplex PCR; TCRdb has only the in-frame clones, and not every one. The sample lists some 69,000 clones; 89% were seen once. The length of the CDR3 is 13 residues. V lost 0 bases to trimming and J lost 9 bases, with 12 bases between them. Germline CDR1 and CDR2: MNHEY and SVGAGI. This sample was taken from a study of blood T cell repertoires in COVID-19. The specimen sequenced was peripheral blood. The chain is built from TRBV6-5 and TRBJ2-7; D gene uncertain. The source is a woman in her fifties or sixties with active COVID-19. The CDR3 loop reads CASSYSNLNGQYF. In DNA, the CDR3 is TGTGCCAGCAGTTACTCGAATCTAAATGGGCAGTACTTC.